These 6 T cell receptor beta chains originate from one sample sequenced in a study of blood T cells in healthy people across ages. It was with a sample-barcoded 5' primer and a J-beta primer mix that a second PCR of roughly 7 to 12 cycles was run. A single record per CDR3 protein comes from TCRdb applying MiXCR to the 5' RACE reads. Found here are roughly 2 million distinct CDR3 sequences, roughly 49% of them singletons; the top ten hold around 2.1%. Material for sequencing was blood. The receptors come from a woman in her thirties or forties in good health.

The chain couples TRBV6-5 to TRBJ2-5, with 8 positions matching TRBD2. Germline trimming cut 4 bases from V and 7 bases from J; bases unmatched to any gene: 5. Per germline, CDR1 MNHEY and CDR2 SVGAGI. There are 13 residues in the CDR3. This chain's CDR3 is CASSLTSDGTQYF. CDR3 bases: TGTGCCAGCAGTTTGACTAGCGATGGGACCCAGTACTTC.

The chain combines TRBV12-5 with TRBJ2-3; D gene ambiguous. Germline CDR1 and CDR2: LGHNT and FRNRAP. V was shortened by 4 bases and J by 6 bases, with 8 bases between the two germline ends. This CDR3 comprises 12 residues. CDR3 loop: CASGSRSDTQYF. The CDR3 DNA is TGTGCTAGTGGTTCCCGCTCGGATACGCAGTATTTT.

This clonotype turned up a few times. The chain uses TRBV7-2 and TRBJ2-5; no definite D call. V was pared by 5 bases and J by 4 bases, with 14 bases between. The germline V gene has CDR1 SGHTA and CDR2 FQGNSA. The CDR3 has 14 amino acids. CDR3 nucleotides: TGTGCCAGCAGCGTTTCTGCCGGTGGAGAGACCCAGTACTTC. Translated: CASSVSAGGETQYF.

The gene calls are TRBV29-1 and TRBJ2-1; the match to TRBD2 covers 10 bases. There are 16 residues in the CDR3. Trimming removed 6 bases from V and 9 bases from J; junction bases left unmatched: 17. Germline V lookup: CDR1 SQVTM, CDR2 ANQGSEA. The CDR3 protein is CSVETTPAGGAGEQFF. The DNA of the CDR3 is TGCAGCGTGGAAACCACGCCAGCGGGGGGGGCGGGTGAGCAGTTCTTC.

The chain couples TRBV25-1 to TRBJ2-5, with D perhaps being TRBD1 or TRBD2 (6 bases each). This CDR3 spans 14 amino acids. The germline V and J ends were trimmed by 7 bases and 1 base, with 13 bases remaining between them. Germline V gene lookup returns CDR1 MGHDK and CDR2 SYGVNS. The CDR3 region has the DNA TGTGCCAGCATGGAGGGGGGAAGCCAAGAGACCCAGTACTTC. Translated: CASMEGGSQETQYF.

This clonotype occurred once. The junction departs from germline at one end; a sequencing error may be responsible. This chain joins TRBV7-8 and TRBJ1-4; a weak D match, TRBD1 (6 bases). The CDR3 sequence is 14 residues long. Germline lookup yields CDR1 SGHVS and CDR2 FQNEAQ. As DNA, the CDR3 is TGTGCCAGCAGCCAAGGGACATCGAATGAAAAACTGTATTTT. This codes for CASSQGTSNEKLYF.